The 23 T cell receptor beta chains reported below all come from one sample, sequenced in a study of shared clonotypes between healthy human individuals (dated by TCRdb to the early 2020s). For the CD8 naive samples, CD45RO-negative cells were positively selected for CCR7, yielding a CD45RA+CCR7+ population from which TemRA cells were excluded. The library relied on the immunoSEQ multiplex PCR assay. TCRdb took over this immuneACCESS table, retaining in-frame rearrangements with V and J assigned. Such tables are incomplete; in checked studies, under half of the missing clones stem from an unresolved V gene, and the remainder is unexplained. Recorded for this sample are roughly 2 million clones; approximately 94% of them occurred a single time. The ten largest make up 0.85% to 1.3% of the sample. The material sequenced was naive CD8+ T cells sorted from blood. The sample's cell subset or site label, in plain terms: CD45RA+CCR7+. These receptors all stem from a man aged 18 to 35 in good health.

The V call is TRBV6-6, the J call TRBJ1-2; D ambiguous. The CDR3 has 16 amino acids. Germline loops: CDR1 MNHNY, CDR2 SVGAGI (reference sequence). V lost 2 bases, J lost 1 base, and 14 bases lay in between. The CDR3 nucleotides read TGTGCCAGCAGTTACACTACTCTAGAGGTTAACTATGGCTACACCTTC. Protein product: CASSYTTLEVNYGYTF.

As for this clone: This specimen includes other DNA sequences encoding the same CDR3. This sequence joins TRBV27 and TRBJ2-7; TRBD1 aligns across 10 bases. V lost 4 bases to trimming and J lost 2 bases; unmatched junction nucleotides: 5. The germline V gene has CDR1 MNHEY and CDR2 SMNVEV (reference sequence). The CDR3 covers 15 residues. The CDR3 region is CASSSPGQGTYEQYF. The CDR3 bases are TGTGCCAGCAGTTCCCCGGGACAGGGGACCTACGAGCAGTACTTC.

This clone was detected only a few times. The CDR3 DNA sequence: TGTGCCAGCAGCATACAGGGGGCGCCTGAAGCTTTCTTT. Translating gives CASSIQGAPEAFF. This rearrangement joins TRBV7-2 to TRBJ1-1; 9 bases match TRBD1. The trim removed 5 bases at V and 6 bases at J, leaving 4 bases unmatched. This CDR3 is built from 13 residues. Germline lookup yields CDR1 SGHTA and CDR2 FQGNSA. Full variable domain (outside the CDR3, taken from reference TRBV7-2 and TRBJ1-1): GAGVSQSPSNKVTEKGKDVELRCDPISGHTALYWYRQSLGQGLEFLIYFQGNSAPDKSGLPSDRFSAERTGGSVSTLTIQRTQQEDSAVYLCASSIQGAPEAFFGQGTRLTVV.

The chain couples TRBV7-2 to TRBJ2-3; unclear D gene. This CDR3 has 13 amino acids. CDR1 and CDR2 (germline): SGHTA, FQGNSA. V shed 0 bases and J shed 5 bases, with 6 bases lying between them. Here the CDR3 reads CASSLASGDTQYF. The CDR3 DNA follows: TGTGCCAGCAGCTTAGCGTCGGGAGATACGCAGTATTTT. The full variable domain, rest sourced from reference TRBV7-2 and TRBJ2-3, is GAGVSQSPSNKVTEKGKDVELRCDPISGHTALYWYRQSLGQGLEFLIYFQGNSAPDKSGLPSDRFSAERTGGSVSTLTIQRTQQEDSAVYLCASSLASGDTQYFGPGTRLTVL.

J is TRBJ2-1 and V is TRBV19, with D possibly TRBD2 on 6 matching bases. Per the germline V gene, CDR1 is LNHDA and CDR2 is SQIVND (reference sequence). The length of the CDR3 is 14 residues. With 5 bases removed from V and 3 bases from J, the gap between germline ends came to 11 bases. In DNA, the CDR3 is TGTGCCAGTAGTCGCGGGGAGAGCTACAATGAGCAGTTCTTC. Protein: CASSRGESYNEQFF.

This clone was observed a single time. V usage is TRBV11-2 and J usage is TRBJ1-4; no reliable D call. Germline V gene data show CDR1 as SGHAT and CDR2 as FQNNGV. CDR3 length equals 14 residues. V was trimmed by 0 bases and J by 7 bases, leaving 9 bases between them. CDR3 residues: CASSLDQRAEKLFF. The CDR3 DNA reads TGTGCCAGCAGCTTAGATCAGAGGGCTGAAAAACTGTTTTTT.

The rearrangement joins TRBV11-2 to TRBJ2-5; unclear D gene. Germline V lookup: CDR1 SGHAT, CDR2 FQNNGV. This CDR3 has 12 residues. With 3 bases removed from V and 4 bases from J, the gap between germline ends came to 6 bases. The CDR3 reads CASSFDRETQYF. The CDR3 region has the DNA TGTGCCAGCAGCTTCGATCGAGAGACCCAGTACTTC.

Concerning this clone: This sample includes further DNA sequences coding for the same CDR3. The rearrangement joins TRBV10-3 to TRBJ2-7; no reliable D call. The CDR3 is made up of 12 amino acids. Germline V lookup: CDR1 ENHRY, CDR2 SYGVKD. Trimming shortened V by 6 bases and J by 0 bases, and 6 bases separated the two germline ends. CDR3 sequence reads: CAISGDSYEQYF. CDR3 nucleotides: TGTGCCATCAGCGGTGACTCCTACGAGCAGTACTTC.

The rearrangement joins TRBV29-1 to TRBJ2-1; D might be TRBD2 (5 bases). V shed 1 base and J shed 7 bases, with 23 bases lying between them. The CDR3 is 17 residues long. In germline, CDR1 is SQVTM, CDR2 ANQGSEA. DNA for the CDR3: TGCAGCGTTGAAGGGGGTGGCAAGGGAAGGGAGTGGAATGAGCAGTTCTTC. Protein product: CSVEGGGKGREWNEQFF.

The chain uses TRBV13 and TRBJ2-5; D might be TRBD1 or TRBD2, each matching 5 bases. V was cut by 6 bases and J by 5 bases, with 13 bases left in between. Germline CDR1 reads PRHDT; CDR2 reads FYEKMQ (reference sequence). This CDR3 has 13 residues. The CDR3 spells CASRPPEGETQYF. The CDR3 DNA sequence: TGTGCCAGCAGGCCCCCAGAGGGGGAGACCCAGTACTTC.

V usage is TRBV30 and J usage is TRBJ1-5, with no clear D. V lost 0 bases to trimming and J lost 6 bases, with 9 bases between them. CDR1 GTSNPN and CDR2 SVGIG come from the germline V gene (reference sequence). The CDR3 loop spans 13 amino acids. CDR3 in DNA: TGTGCCTGGAGTGTACTTGACGGTCAGCCCCAGCATTTT. Translating gives CAWSVLDGQPQHF.

CDR3 DNA: TGCGCCAGCAGCCAAGATCTGACTAGATCCGAGCAGTACTTC. Translation: CASSQDLTRSEQYF. The J gene is TRBJ2-7, the V gene TRBV4-3; D may be TRBD2 (6 bases). V gave up 0 bases and J gave up 6 bases, with 12 bases separating them. The CDR3 is 14 residues long. Germline V gene sequence: CDR1 LGHNA, CDR2 YSLEER.

The J gene is TRBJ2-7, the V gene TRBV28; 8 nucleotides align to TRBD1. Germline CDR1 reads MDHEN; CDR2 reads SYDVKM. V gave up 6 bases and J gave up 5 bases; unmatched junction bases: 9. CDR3 length: 14 residues. CDR3 bases: TGTGCCAGCAGCCCGGACAGGGAGGTCCACGAGCAGTACTTC. Protein sequence: CASSPDREVHEQYF.

The chain recombines TRBV11-2 with TRBJ2-7; tentatively, D is TRBD1 (5 bases). The CDR3 sequence is 14 residues long. Germline V gene data show CDR1 as SGHAT and CDR2 as FQNNGV. V was shortened by 8 bases and J by 2 bases, with 16 bases between the two germline ends. CDR3 bases: TGTGCCAGCGCTAAGGACCCAGGGACCTACGAGCAGTACTTC. This gives the protein CASAKDPGTYEQYF.

The chain combines TRBV7-9 with TRBJ2-1; unclear D gene. The CDR3 sequence is 12 residues long. The ends were cut back, 1 base at V and 8 bases at J, with 6 bases in the middle. Germline CDR1 is SEHNR and CDR2 is FQNEAQ (reference sequence). CDR3 sequence (DNA): TGTGCCAGCAGCTTAGGAAAGTATGAGCAGTTCTTC. Translating it yields CASSLGKYEQFF. Based on the CDR3 plus reference TRBV7-9 and TRBJ2-1, the full variable domain is DTGVSQNPRHKITKRGQNVTFRCDPISEHNRLYWYRQTLGQGPEFLTYFQNEAQLEKSRLLSDRFSAERPKGSFSTLEIQRTEQGDSAMYLCASSLGKYEQFFGPGTRLTVL.

CDR3 sequence reads: CASSPLGGRQPQHF. For the CDR3, the DNA is TGTGCCAGCAGTCCCCTGGGGGGCAGGCAGCCCCAGCATTTT. V and J are TRBV27 and TRBJ1-5; TRBD1 might be the D (6 bases). This CDR3 has 14 residues. Per germline, CDR1 MNHEY and CDR2 SMNVEV (reference sequence). Trimming left V 5 bases short and J 7 bases short, with 15 bases between.

The chain recombines TRBV13 with TRBJ2-5; TRBD2 matches at 9 bases. The germline CDR1 and CDR2 sequences are PRHDT and FYEKMQ (reference sequence). CDR3 length: 15 residues. Trimming removed 1 base from V and 3 bases from J; junction bases left unmatched: 3. The CDR3 here is CASSLEAGGEETQYF. The CDR3, as DNA: TGTGCCAGCAGCTTAGAAGCGGGGGGAGAAGAGACCCAGTACTTC.

The chain carries TRBV9 and TRBJ2-1, with D maybe TRBD1 (6 bases). Germline CDR1 SGDLS, CDR2 YYNGEE. The germline V and J ends were trimmed by 4 bases and 2 bases, with 13 bases remaining between them. The CDR3 runs 15 residues. The CDR3 reads CASSPFEGAYNEQFF. Written as DNA, the CDR3 is TGTGCCAGCAGCCCCTTTGAGGGGGCCTACAATGAGCAGTTCTTC.

This clone was picked up one time. Distinct nucleotide sequences in the sample also encode this CDR3. The chain joins TRBV6-5 to TRBJ2-7; TRBD1 aligns across 7 bases. V shed 0 bases and J 0 bases; nucleotides not matched to a gene: 2. Germline CDR1 is MNHEY and CDR2 is SVGAGI. The CDR3 sequence is 15 residues long. CDR3: CASSYSPGGSYEQYF. The CDR3 DNA sequence: TGTGCCAGCAGTTACTCGCCAGGGGGCTCCTACGAGCAGTACTTC.

Concerning this clone: The sample holds other DNA sequences that translate to the same CDR3. The chain couples TRBV10-3 to TRBJ2-2; D remains unclear. The CDR3 is made up of 12 amino acids. Trimming took off 6 bases at V and 3 bases at J, with 5 bases between the two ends. Germline V gene sequence: CDR1 ENHRY, CDR2 SYGVKD. This CDR3 reads CAISGDTGELFF. The CDR3 DNA follows: TGTGCCATCAGCGGAGACACCGGGGAGCTGTTTTTT.

In the case of this clone: A read error may produce the germline difference seen at one junction end. The V and J genes are TRBV7-7 and TRBJ2-1; 9 nucleotides agree with TRBD2. This CDR3 region has 15 residues. Germline V gene data show CDR1 as SSHAT and CDR2 as FNYEAQ (reference sequence). CDR3 loop: CASSLRGGAYNEQFF. The DNA of the CDR3 is TGTGCTAGCAGCTTACGCGGGGGGGCCTACAATGAGCAGTTCTTC.

V is TRBV5-4 and J is TRBJ2-6; unclear D gene. Trimming pared 3 bases from V and 0 bases from J, leaving 10 bases between. The germline gives CDR1 SGHNT, CDR2 YYREEE (reference sequence). The CDR3 has 16 amino acids. The CDR3 is CASSWDQNSGANVLTF. The CDR3, as DNA: TGTGCCAGCAGCTGGGATCAGAACTCTGGGGCCAACGTCCTGACTTTC. Complete variable domain (other parts from reference TRBV5-4 and TRBJ2-6): ETGVTQSPTHLIKTRGQQVTLRCSSQSGHNTVSWYQQALGQGPQFIFQYYREEENGRGNFPPRFSGLQFPNYSSELNVNALELDDSALYLCASSWDQNSGANVLTFGAGSRLTVL.

This chain uses TRBV5-1 with TRBJ1-1; 10 bases agree with TRBD1. Germline V gene data show CDR1 as SGHRS and CDR2 as YFSETQ. Trimming at V came to 4 bases and at J to 0 bases, leaving 12 bases not matched to a gene. The CDR3 has 18 amino acids. The CDR3 loop reads CASSRFPGQGTMNTEAFF. The CDR3 nucleotides are TGCGCCAGCAGCAGATTCCCGGGACAGGGGACTATGAACACTGAAGCTTTCTTT.